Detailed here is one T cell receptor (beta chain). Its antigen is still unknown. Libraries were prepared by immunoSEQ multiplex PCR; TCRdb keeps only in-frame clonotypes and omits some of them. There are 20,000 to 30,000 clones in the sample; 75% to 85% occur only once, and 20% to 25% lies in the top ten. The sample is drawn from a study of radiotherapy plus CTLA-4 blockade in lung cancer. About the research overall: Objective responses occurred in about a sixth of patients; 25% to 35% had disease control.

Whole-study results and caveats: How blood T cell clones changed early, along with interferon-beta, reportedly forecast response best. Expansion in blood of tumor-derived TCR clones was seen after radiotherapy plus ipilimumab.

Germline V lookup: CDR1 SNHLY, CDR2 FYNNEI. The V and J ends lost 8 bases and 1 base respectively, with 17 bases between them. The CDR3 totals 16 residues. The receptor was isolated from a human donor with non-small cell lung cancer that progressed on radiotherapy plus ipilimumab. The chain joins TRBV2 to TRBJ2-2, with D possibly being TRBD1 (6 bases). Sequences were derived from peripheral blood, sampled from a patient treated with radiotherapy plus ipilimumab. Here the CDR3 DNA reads TGTGCCAGCCTCCCCCGAGACAGGATGAACACCGGGGAGCTGTTTTTT. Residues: CASLPRDRMNTGELFF.